This entry lists 8 T cell receptor beta chains sequenced from one sample in a study of low-dose radiotherapy and immunotherapy resistance in tumors. The time point was: before trial treatment. First-strand cDNA used TRAV- and TRBV-specific primers, covering alpha and beta chains. TCRs underwent 20 PCR cycles of amplification with a constant-region primer and V-primer adapter. TCRdb used MiXCR to reprocess the reads, holding one entry per CDR3 protein. In the table there are 65,000 to 100,000 distinct CDR3 sequences, over 15% of which are singletons. The sequenced sample was PBMCs, obtained before treatment. Receptor source: a male donor with prostate cancer.

This clonotype was detected ten times or more. This chain joins TRBV13 and TRBJ2-7; 8 nucleotides agree with TRBD2. V lost 2 bases to trimming and J lost 3 bases; unmatched junction nucleotides: 3. Germline V gene data show CDR1 as PRHDT and CDR2 as FYEKMQ (reference sequence). The CDR3 extends over 14 amino acids. CDR3 nucleotides: TGTGCCAGCAGCTTACGACTAGCGCGCTACGAGCAGTACTTC. This gives the protein CASSLRLARYEQYF.

The sample holds many counts of this clonotype. The chain has TRBV29-1 and TRBJ1-3; D is undetermined. The germline V gene has CDR1 SQVTM and CDR2 ANQGSEA. Trimming took 5 bases from V and 0 from J, leaving 8 bases between them. This CDR3 has 13 residues. In nucleotides, the CDR3 is TGCAGCGTTAGAGACGTCTCTGGAAACACCATATATTTT. This sequence encodes CSVRDVSGNTIYF. Full variable domain (missing parts from reference TRBV29-1 and TRBJ1-3): SAVISQKPSRDICQRGTSLTIQCQVDSQVTMMFWYRQQPGQSLTLIATANQGSEATYESGFVIDKFPISRPNLTFSTLTVSNMSPEDSSIYLCSVRDVSGNTIYFGEGSWLTVV.

There are a few counts of this clonotype. V gene TRBV11-3 combines with J gene TRBJ2-1; no reliable D call. The length of the CDR3 is 13 residues. CDR1 and CDR2 from the germline V gene are SGHNT and YENEEA. The V end lost 3 bases, the J end lost 5 bases, and 8 bases lay between the germline ends. The DNA of the CDR3 is TGTGCCAGCAGCTTGAGCGCACACAATGAGCAGTTCTTC. It specifies CASSLSAHNEQFF. The full variable domain, in which reference TRBV11-3 and TRBJ2-1 provide the parts outside the CDR3, is EAGVVQSPRYKIIEKKQPVAFWCNPISGHNTLYWYLQNLGQGPELLIRYENEEAVDDSQLPKDRFSAERLKGVDSTLKIQPAELGDSAVYLCASSLSAHNEQFFGPGTRLTVL.

This clonotype was seen ten or more times. V gene TRBV6-1 combines with J gene TRBJ2-3, with D possibly called TRBD1 or TRBD2 (6 bases each). V dropped 6 bases and J dropped 4 bases, with 20 bases sitting between them. CDR1 and CDR2 (germline): MNHNS, SASEGT. The CDR3 runs 16 residues. In nucleotides, the CDR3 is TGTGCCAGCAGCCGCAAGGGGGGCGTCTTTGCAGATACGCAGTATTTT. It codes for CASSRKGGVFADTQYF.

At least ten counts were recorded for this clonotype. The chain joins TRBV27 to TRBJ2-4, with D perhaps matching TRBD1 (5 bases). The CDR3 length is 16 residues. CDR1 is MNHEY, CDR2 SMNVEV, per germline (reference sequence). V was cut by 2 bases and J by 6 bases, with 17 bases left in between. CDR3 in DNA: TGTGCCAGCAGTTTAAAGGCAGGGTCGGTAGGAAACATTCAGTACTTC. Residues: CASSLKAGSVGNIQYF.

The sample holds many counts of this clonotype. The V and J genes are TRBV3-1 and TRBJ2-1, with 11 bases lining up with TRBD2. V was pared by 2 bases and J by 8 bases, with 5 bases of the junction left unmatched. Germline V CDR1 and CDR2: LGHDT, YNNKEL (reference sequence). This CDR3 has 15 amino acids. The CDR3 loop reads CASSQSTSGGYEQFF. The CDR3 region has the DNA TGTGCCAGCAGCCAATCCACTAGCGGGGGCTATGAGCAGTTCTTC.

The rearrangement uses TRBV29-1 and TRBJ2-7; 9 nucleotides align to TRBD2. J gave up 4 bases and V 5 bases, and 12 bases lay outside the gene matches. Looked up from germline, CDR1 is SQVTM and CDR2 is ANQGSEA. The CDR3 has 15 amino acids. Here the CDR3 reads CSVTRLAVGAYEQYF. The CDR3 nucleotides read TGCAGCGTTACCCGACTAGCGGTCGGGGCGTACGAGCAGTACTTC.

At least ten counts were recorded for this clonotype. V gene TRBV24-1 combines with J gene TRBJ2-3; D possibly corresponds to TRBD1 (6 bases). This CDR3 is built from 16 residues. Trimming left V 4 bases short and J 1 base short, with 14 bases between. Germline CDR1 is KGHDR and CDR2 is SFDVKD. The CDR3 DNA sequence: TGTGCCACCAGTGACGAGGGGGATAGGGGCACAGATACGCAGTATTTT. Translation: CATSDEGDRGTDTQYF.